This passage covers 10 T cell receptor beta chains from one sample sequenced in a study of cytomegalovirus exposure and HLA in healthy donors. Primers: 60 Vbeta forward and 13 Jbeta reverse. The assay was immunoSEQ multiplex PCR, and TCRdb's table has in-frame clones only and misses some. The sample lists roughly 130,000 clones, more than 60% occurring once. Sequencing was carried out using PBMCs. Every receptor here comes from a woman aged 60 to 75 in good health and CMV-seronegative.

This clone was found a few times. The chain recombines TRBV7-3 with TRBJ2-3; D is possibly TRBD2 (6 bases). Germline-derived CDR1 and CDR2 are SGHTA and FQGTGA. CDR3 length: 12 residues. V was shortened by 5 bases and J by 6 bases, with 9 bases between the two germline ends. CDR3 sequence: CASSTSSDTQYF. For the CDR3, the DNA is TGTGCCAGCAGCACTAGCTCCGATACGCAGTATTTT.

This rearrangement joins TRBV19 to TRBJ1-2, with 7 bases aligning to TRBD1. In germline, CDR1 is LNHDA, CDR2 SQIVND (reference sequence). V lost 5 bases to trimming and J lost 7 bases; unmatched junction nucleotides: 4. The CDR3 contains 12 residues. The DNA for the CDR3 is TGTGCCAGTAGTTTGGGACAGCTTGGCTACACCTTC. Protein: CASSLGQLGYTF.

CDR3 sequence: CASSVSGGRYSYGYTF. The CDR3 DNA reads as TGTGCCAGCAGCGTGTCAGGGGGGCGATATTCCTATGGCTACACCTTC. V is TRBV5-4 and J is TRBJ1-2; 7 bases are a match to TRBD1. Trimming cost V 4 bases and J 4 bases; bases outside gene matches: 13. Germline V lookup: CDR1 SGHNT, CDR2 YYREEE (reference sequence). This CDR3 region has 16 residues.

The chain couples TRBV5-1 to TRBJ2-1; D possibly corresponds to TRBD2 (7 bases). Between the trimmed V and J ends, which lost 0 bases and 1 base, there was a span of 11 bases. Germline CDR1 is SGHRS and CDR2 is YFSETQ. This CDR3 is 16 amino acids long. The CDR3, as DNA: TGCGCCAGCAGCTTGGGGGGGGGCGTATCCTACAATGAGCAGTTCTTC. Translated: CASSLGGGVSYNEQFF. Filled out from reference TRBV5-1 and TRBJ2-1, the complete variable domain reads KAGVTQTPRYLIKTRGQQVTLSCSPISGHRSVSWYQQTPGQGLQFLFEYFSETQRNKGNFPGRFSGRQFSNSRSEMNVSTLELGDSALYLCASSLGGGVSYNEQFFGPGTRLTVL.

This chain connects TRBV9 to TRBJ2-1, with TRBD2 matching 9 bases. Germline assignment: CDR1 SGDLS and CDR2 YYNGEE. V gave up 1 base and J gave up 6 bases; unmatched junction bases: 8. The CDR3 is made up of 16 amino acids. This CDR3 is CASSVRGREGSNEQFF. The CDR3 DNA is TGTGCCAGCAGCGTAAGGGGGCGGGAGGGTAGCAATGAGCAGTTCTTC.

The CDR3 bases are TGTGCCAGCAGGGGGGGGATCCACGAGCAGTACTTC. Protein sequence: CASRGGIHEQYF. This chain joins TRBV2 and TRBJ2-7, with 7 positions matching TRBD2. The CDR3 runs to 12 residues. J gave up 5 bases and V 6 bases, and 4 bases lay outside the gene matches. Germline assignment: CDR1 SNHLY and CDR2 FYNNEI.

This chain's CDR3 is CASGSNLARNTEAFF. DNA for the CDR3: TGTGCTAGTGGATCAAACCTCGCCAGGAACACTGAAGCTTTCTTT. This sequence joins TRBV12-5 and TRBJ1-1; D is unresolved. The CDR3 sequence is 15 residues long. V dropped 6 bases and J dropped 1 base, with 15 bases sitting between them. From germline, CDR1 is LGHNT and CDR2 FRNRAP.

The gene calls are TRBV5-4 and TRBJ2-3; 11 positions agree with TRBD2. Trimming removed 2 bases from V and 4 bases from J; junction bases left unmatched: 6. This CDR3 has 16 amino acids. CDR1 and CDR2 from the germline V gene are SGHNT and YYREEE (reference sequence). The CDR3: CASSLNSGGAADTQYF. The CDR3 DNA reads TGTGCCAGCAGCTTAAATAGCGGGGGGGCCGCAGATACGCAGTATTTT.

The gene calls are TRBV5-4 and TRBJ2-5; D uncertain. The J call may not be correct, given that the DNA end is closer to TRBJ2-7. This CDR3 spans 12 amino acids. The germline gives CDR1 SGHNT, CDR2 YYREEE (reference sequence). The CDR3 protein is CASSLDLYEQYF. The CDR3 DNA reads as TGTGCCAGCAGCTTGGATTTGTACGAGCAGTACTTC.

This CDR3 is CASSLQGVQETQYF. CDR3 DNA: TGTGCCAGCAGCTTACAAGGGGTTCAAGAGACCCAGTACTTC. This sequence joins TRBV13 and TRBJ2-5; weak D call: TRBD1 (5 bases). Germline assignment: CDR1 PRHDT and CDR2 FYEKMQ (reference sequence). V shed 2 bases and J shed 2 bases, with 9 bases lying between them. CDR3 length: 14 amino acids.